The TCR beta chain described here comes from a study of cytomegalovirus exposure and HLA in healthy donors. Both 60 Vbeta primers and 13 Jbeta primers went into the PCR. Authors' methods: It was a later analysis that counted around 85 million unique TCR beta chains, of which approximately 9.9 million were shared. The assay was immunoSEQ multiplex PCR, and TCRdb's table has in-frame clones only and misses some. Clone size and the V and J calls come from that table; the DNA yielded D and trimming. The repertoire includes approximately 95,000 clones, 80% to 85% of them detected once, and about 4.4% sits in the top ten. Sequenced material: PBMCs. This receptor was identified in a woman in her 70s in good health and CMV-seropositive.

The CDR3 protein is CASTTGTGIFYGYTF. For the CDR3, the DNA is TGTGCCAGCACTACCGGGACAGGGATTTTCTATGGCTACACCTTC. This rearrangement joins TRBV19 to TRBJ1-2, with 9 bases matching TRBD1. This CDR3 has 15 residues. The V gene's germline CDR1 is LNHDA and CDR2 SQIVND (reference sequence). With V trimmed by 9 bases and J by 4 bases, 12 bases remained unmatched.